A single sample is the source of the 22 T cell receptor beta chains below, sequenced in a study of blood T cell repertoires in COVID-19. The assay was immunoSEQ multiplex PCR, and TCRdb's table has in-frame clones only and misses some. Of around 160,000 clones listed, 70% to 90% are singletons. Sequenced: peripheral blood. Every receptor here comes from a human donor in a cohort sampled during active COVID-19.

J is TRBJ1-5 and V is TRBV5-5; D unclear. V lost 4 bases and J 7 bases, leaving 18 bases between the germline ends. CDR3 length: 15 amino acids. Germline CDR1 SGHKS, CDR2 YYEKEE (reference sequence). CDR3 protein: CASSPSQTNGQPQHF. The CDR3 DNA reads TGTGCCAGCAGCCCCTCCCAGACAAATGGACAGCCCCAGCATTTT.

This clone was observed a handful of times. This chain uses TRBV27 with TRBJ2-7, with D maybe TRBD2 (6 bases). This CDR3 has 15 amino acids. V was trimmed by 6 bases and J by 2 bases, leaving 17 bases between them. Germline-derived CDR1 and CDR2 are MNHEY and SMNVEV (reference sequence). CDR3 bases: TGTGCCAGCAGCTACAGAAACGCGGGGACCTACGAGCAGTACTTC. This codes for CASSYRNAGTYEQYF.

The chain carries TRBV10-1 and TRBJ2-1, with D unclear. Germline V gene data show CDR1 as WNHNN and CDR2 as SYGVQD (reference sequence). V lost 8 bases and J 7 bases, leaving 3 bases between the germline ends. The CDR3 has 9 amino acids. CDR3 protein: CASRNEQFF. In DNA, the CDR3 is TGCGCCAGCCGTAATGAGCAGTTCTTC.

The CDR3 DNA reads TGTGCCAGCCGCAGTAGGGGGCGTATCCTTAGCACAGATACGCAGTATTTT. Its translation: CASRSRGRILSTDTQYF. The chain uses TRBV7-9 and TRBJ2-3; 7 bases line up with TRBD1. V gave up 8 bases and J gave up 0 bases; unmatched junction bases: 14. Germline CDR1 and CDR2: SEHNR and FQNEAQ (reference sequence). This CDR3 is 17 amino acids long.

The CDR3, as DNA: TGTGCCAGTGCAGCGGGGGGGCCCACGCAGTATTTT. Amino acid sequence: CASAAGGPTQYF. The chain joins TRBV27 to TRBJ2-3; 10 nucleotides align to TRBD2. Per germline, CDR1 MNHEY and CDR2 SMNVEV (reference sequence). With V trimmed by 9 bases and J by 9 bases, 6 bases remained unmatched. CDR3 length: 12 residues.

This chain joins TRBV6-5 and TRBJ2-7; a weak D match, TRBD2 (8 bases). Deletions cut 4 bases from V and 2 bases from J, with 15 bases between. The CDR3 is made up of 15 amino acids. Germline values: CDR1 MNHEY, CDR2 SVGAGI. The CDR3 here is CASSSSGGTAYEQYF. The DNA for the CDR3 is TGTGCCAGCAGTTCATCGGGGGGGACAGCCTACGAGCAGTACTTC.

This clone was found a few times. The chain carries TRBV6-2 or TRBV6-3 and TRBJ2-2; maybe TRBD2 (6 bases). The CDR3 covers 17 residues. CDR1 and CDR2 from the germline V gene are MNHEY and SVGEGT. V was trimmed by 0 bases and J by 7 bases, leaving 18 bases between them. CDR3 DNA sequence: TGTGCCAGCAGTTACTCCGGGCTAGCGATGCTTGGCGGGGAGCTGTTTTTT. Translation: CASSYSGLAMLGGELFF.

The table lists this clone with a count of one. The chain joins TRBV27 to TRBJ2-7, with D perhaps TRBD1 (5 bases). Trimming took 8 bases from V and 10 from J, leaving 12 bases between them. The CDR3 totals 10 residues. Germline V lookup: CDR1 MNHEY, CDR2 SMNVEV (reference sequence). The CDR3 nucleotides are TGTGCCAGCGGAACAGGCGGACAGTACTTC. Amino acid sequence: CASGTGGQYF.

The chain is built from TRBV9 and TRBJ2-3, with 9 bases fitting TRBD2. Per germline, CDR1 SGDLS and CDR2 YYNGEE. The CDR3 spans 16 residues. With V trimmed by 0 bases and J by 3 bases, 5 bases remained unmatched. The CDR3 protein is CASSVEAGGQTDTQYF. CDR3 bases: TGTGCCAGCAGCGTAGAGGCGGGGGGGCAGACAGATACGCAGTATTTT. The full variable domain, completed using reference TRBV9 and TRBJ2-3, is DSGVTQTPKHLITATGQRVTLRCSPRSGDLSVYWYQQSLDQGLQFLIQYYNGEERAKGNILERFSAQQFPDLHSELNLSSLELGDSALYFCASSVEAGGQTDTQYFGPGTRLTVL.

The chain links TRBV4-3 to TRBJ2-3; 10 bases agree with TRBD2. Unmatched junction bases numbered 6, after V lost 1 base and J lost 5 bases. This CDR3 has 16 amino acids. The germline V gene has CDR1 LGHNA and CDR2 YSLEER. CDR3 sequence reads: CASSQVEAGGQDTQYF. CDR3 bases: TGCGCCAGCAGCCAAGTGGAAGCGGGGGGGCAAGATACGCAGTATTTT.

The chain links TRBV4-3 to TRBJ1-2; D unclear. V was pared by 0 bases and J by 8 bases, with 10 bases between. The CDR3 extends over 13 amino acids. CDR1 LGHNA and CDR2 YSLEER come from the germline V gene. The CDR3 DNA is TGCGCCAGCAGCCAAGAGGTATTGCGCGGCTACACCTTC. This translates into CASSQEVLRGYTF.

The chain couples TRBV6-5 to TRBJ2-7, with 11 bases identical to TRBD1. V gave up 6 bases and J gave up 4 bases; unmatched junction bases: 8. The length of the CDR3 is 15 residues. Germline CDR1 MNHEY, CDR2 SVGAGI. CDR3 loop: CASRHRTGGDYEQYF. The DNA for the CDR3 is TGTGCCAGCAGACACCGGACAGGGGGCGATTACGAGCAGTACTTC.

V usage is TRBV19 and J usage is TRBJ1-1, with a tentative D call TRBD1 (6 bases). The CDR3 is 13 residues long. Germline CDR1 is LNHDA and CDR2 is SQIVND (reference sequence). V lost 8 bases and J lost 0, with 10 bases in between. The CDR3 DNA reads as TGTGCCAGTTCGTGGGGGCTGAACACTGAAGCTTTCTTT. Encoded protein: CASSWGLNTEAFF.

The rearrangement uses TRBV7-9 and TRBJ2-3; 8 bases line up with TRBD2. The V segment lost 5 bases and the J segment 2 bases; nucleotides outside the gene matches: 6. The CDR3 spans 15 residues. Germline V gives CDR1 SEHNR, CDR2 FQNEAQ (reference sequence). The CDR3 reads CASSTPAGATDTQYF. CDR3 nucleotide sequence: TGTGCCAGCAGCACCCCAGCGGGGGCCACAGATACGCAGTATTTT.

V is TRBV5-4 and J is TRBJ2-1, with TRBD1 matching over 7 bases. The CDR3 is 13 residues long. The junction had 5 bases not matched to a gene; V was cut back by 4 bases and J by 7 bases. CDR1 and CDR2 (germline): SGHNT, YYREEE (reference sequence). This chain's CDR3 is CASSLTGANEQFF. CDR3 nucleotides: TGTGCCAGCAGCCTAACAGGGGCAAATGAGCAGTTCTTC.

This clone was seen only a few times. The CDR3 protein is CASSYPGTGGNYERETQYF. CDR3 coding DNA: TGTGCCAGCAGTTACCCCGGGACAGGGGGGAATTACGAGAGAGAGACCCAGTACTTC. This chain links TRBV6-2 or TRBV6-3 with TRBJ2-5; 11 bases line up with TRBD1. V lost 2 bases, J lost 4 bases, and 15 bases stayed unmatched. Germline CDR1 and CDR2: MNHEY and SVGEGT. There are 19 residues in the CDR3.

The chain employs TRBV2 and TRBJ1-1, with 9 nucleotides matching TRBD1. Germline lookup yields CDR1 SNHLY and CDR2 FYNNEI. Trimming took 6 bases from V and 0 from J; bases not matched to a gene: 5. This CDR3 has 15 residues. For the CDR3, the DNA is TGTGCCAGCAGGGAACAGGGGGCGTTGAACACTGAAGCTTTCTTT. It specifies CASREQGALNTEAFF.

V and J are TRBV30 and TRBJ1-1; tentative D call: TRBD1 (6 bases). This CDR3 is built from 14 residues. Germline values: CDR1 GTSNPN, CDR2 SVGIG (reference sequence). Trimming shortened V by 1 base and J by 4 bases, and 13 bases separated the two germline ends. In DNA form, the CDR3 reads TGTGCCTGGAGTGGCCTAAGAGGGGGCACTGAAGCTTTCTTT. It encodes CAWSGLRGGTEAFF.

This clone was observed a few times. The CDR3 sequence is CASSIGLGAGNTIYF. The CDR3 bases are TGCGCCAGCAGTATCGGACTCGGGGCTGGAAACACCATATATTTT. The V and J genes are TRBV10-2 and TRBJ1-3; D is ambiguous. V was clipped by 5 bases and J by 2 bases, with 13 bases between them. The germline CDR1 and CDR2 sequences are WSHSY and SAAADI. The CDR3 spans 15 residues.

The chain couples TRBV6-5 to TRBJ1-3; D remains unclear. V shed 6 bases and J shed 9 bases, with 18 bases lying between them. Germline-derived CDR1 and CDR2 are MNHEY and SVGAGI. There are 14 residues in the CDR3. The CDR3 loop reads CASSSSPPRITIYF. CDR3 DNA: TGTGCCAGCAGCTCTAGTCCACCTCGGATCACCATATATTTT.

Only a few counts were recorded for this clone. The CDR3 DNA follows: TGTGCCAGCAGCTTTAGTGGGGGCACTAATGAAAAACTGTTTTTT. This encodes CASSFSGGTNEKLFF. V usage is TRBV5-5 and J usage is TRBJ1-4; D is perhaps TRBD1 (6 bases). This CDR3 is built from 15 residues. Deletions cut 2 bases from V and 2 bases from J, with 10 bases between. Germline values: CDR1 SGHKS, CDR2 YYEKEE (reference sequence).

V is TRBV29-1 and J is TRBJ1-2; 8 bases map to TRBD1. Germline V CDR1 and CDR2: SQVTM, ANQGSEA. The CDR3 loop spans 14 amino acids. V shed 7 bases, J shed 3 bases, and the junction held 10 bases outside the gene matches. The CDR3 reads CSGGPGQAHYGYTF. In DNA, the CDR3 is TGCAGCGGGGGACCGGGACAGGCACACTATGGCTACACCTTC.